The subject of this entry is one TCR beta chain. Its specificity is not known. V shed 4 bases and J 1 base; nucleotides not matched to a gene: 5. CDR3 length equals 16 residues. Looked up from germline, CDR1 is LGHNA and CDR2 is YSLEER. Primers: 60 Vbeta forward and 13 Jbeta reverse. Authors' processing steps: Around 10 million of the 80 million or so unique TCR beta chains counted in a later analysis were shared. Produced via immunoSEQ multiplex PCR; TCRdb's table is partial and in-frame only. V, J and clone size are taken as reported in that table, and D and trimming were inferred from the DNA itself. This table holds about 100,000 clones, 81% found once. The sample comes from a study of cytomegalovirus exposure and HLA in healthy donors. Overall study results and limits: What a later analysis reportedly showed was that an Asian-associated ancestry cluster had fewer N-insertions than the approximately 700-donor mean. Roughly uniform depth of sequencing across donors was assumed in presence/absence analyses.

The sequenced material came from PBMCs. The TCR was taken from a woman in her 70s in good health and CMV-seropositive. The chain uses TRBV4-3 and TRBJ2-3; 10 nucleotides align to TRBD2. The CDR3 protein is CASSLRSGRGTDTQYF. CDR3 bases: TGCGCCAGCAGCCTGAGAAGCGGGAGGGGCACAGATACGCAGTATTTT.